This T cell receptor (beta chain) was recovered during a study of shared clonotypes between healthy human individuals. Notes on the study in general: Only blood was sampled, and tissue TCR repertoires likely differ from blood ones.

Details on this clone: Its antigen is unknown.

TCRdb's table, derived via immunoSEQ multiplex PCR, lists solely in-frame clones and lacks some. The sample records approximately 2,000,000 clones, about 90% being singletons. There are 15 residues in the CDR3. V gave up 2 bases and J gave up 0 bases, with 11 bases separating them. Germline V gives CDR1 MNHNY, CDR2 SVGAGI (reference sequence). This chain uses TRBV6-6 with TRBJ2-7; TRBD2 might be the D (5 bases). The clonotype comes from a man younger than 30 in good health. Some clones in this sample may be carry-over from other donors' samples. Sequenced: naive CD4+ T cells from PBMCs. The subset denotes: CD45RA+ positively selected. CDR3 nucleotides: TGTGCCAGCAGTTACGAGGGAATCAACTCCTACGAGCAGTACTTC. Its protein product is CASSYEGINSYEQYF.